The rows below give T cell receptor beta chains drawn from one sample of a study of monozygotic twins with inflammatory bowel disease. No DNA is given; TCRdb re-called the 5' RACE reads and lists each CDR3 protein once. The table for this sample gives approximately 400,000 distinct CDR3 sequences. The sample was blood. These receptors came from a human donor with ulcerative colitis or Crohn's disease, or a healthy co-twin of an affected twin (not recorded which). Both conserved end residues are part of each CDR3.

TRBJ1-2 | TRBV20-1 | CSARVTGFNYGYTF
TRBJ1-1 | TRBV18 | CASSGSATSGTEAFF
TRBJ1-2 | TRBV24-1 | CAAPGPVYGYTF
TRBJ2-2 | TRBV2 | CASSPRGYSAGELFF
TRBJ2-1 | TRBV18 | CASSPASGREYNEQFF
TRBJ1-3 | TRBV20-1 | CSARVGRAGNTIYF
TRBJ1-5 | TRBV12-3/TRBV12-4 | CASSHNGGDQPQHF
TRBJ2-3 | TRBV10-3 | CAISGPGTGGADTQYF
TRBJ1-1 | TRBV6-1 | CASSPGGGRTEAFF
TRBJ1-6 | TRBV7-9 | CASSSSDRETNSPLHF
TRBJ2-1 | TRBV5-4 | CASSTRPDLEQFF
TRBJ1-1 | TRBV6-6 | CASRPRTANYEAFF
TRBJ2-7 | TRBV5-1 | CASSLVPVRTHEQYF
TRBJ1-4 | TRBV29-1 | CSAGTGALNEKLFF
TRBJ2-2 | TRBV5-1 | CASSQVAANTGELFF
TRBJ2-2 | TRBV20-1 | CSALTGGNTGELFF
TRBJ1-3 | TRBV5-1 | CASSSDRSSGNTIYF
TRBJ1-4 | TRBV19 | CASSPGERRGGEKLFF
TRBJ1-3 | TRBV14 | CASSHAVGNTIYF
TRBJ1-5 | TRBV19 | CASTTGGINQPQHF
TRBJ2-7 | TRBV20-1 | CSARAGFSYEQYF
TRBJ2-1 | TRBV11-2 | CASSQLAGANNEQFF
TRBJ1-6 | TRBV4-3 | CASSQDRTGSGSSPLHF
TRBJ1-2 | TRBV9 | CASSRPTPGTGYGYTF